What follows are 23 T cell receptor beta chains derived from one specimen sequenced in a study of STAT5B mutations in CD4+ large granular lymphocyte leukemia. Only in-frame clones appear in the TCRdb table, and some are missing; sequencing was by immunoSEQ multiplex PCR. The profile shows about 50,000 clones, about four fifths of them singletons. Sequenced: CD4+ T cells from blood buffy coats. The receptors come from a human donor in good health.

CDR3 protein: CASSLVLRGSRMNTEAFF. In nucleotides, the CDR3 is TGCGCCAGCAGCTTGGTCCTCAGGGGGTCGCGGATGAACACTGAAGCTTTCTTT. The chain joins TRBV5-1 to TRBJ1-1; 7 positions match TRBD1. The CDR3 contains 18 residues. The germline CDR1 and CDR2 sequences are SGHRS and YFSETQ. Trimming cost V 0 bases and J 0 bases; bases outside gene matches: 11.

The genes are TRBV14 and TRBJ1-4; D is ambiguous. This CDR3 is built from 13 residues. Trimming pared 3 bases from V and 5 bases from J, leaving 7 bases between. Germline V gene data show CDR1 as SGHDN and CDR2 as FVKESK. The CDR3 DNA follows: TGTGCCAGCAGCCAGACCCAAAATGAAAAACTGTTTTTT. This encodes CASSQTQNEKLFF.

The CDR3 spells CASKNRGSNTEAFF. The CDR3 DNA reads TGTGCCAGTAAAAACCGAGGGAGCAACACTGAAGCTTTCTTT. The V and J genes are TRBV19 and TRBJ1-1; no reliable D call. The germline V gene has CDR1 LNHDA and CDR2 SQIVND (reference sequence). This CDR3 has 14 residues. Trimming removed 7 bases at V and 2 bases at J, with 14 bases between.

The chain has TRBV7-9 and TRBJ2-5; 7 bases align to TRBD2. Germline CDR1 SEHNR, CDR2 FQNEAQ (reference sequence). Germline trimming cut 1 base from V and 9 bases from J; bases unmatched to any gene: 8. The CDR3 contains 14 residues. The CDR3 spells CASSLERSRGAQYF. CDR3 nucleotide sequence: TGTGCCAGCAGCTTAGAACGGAGCCGGGGGGCCCAGTACTTC.

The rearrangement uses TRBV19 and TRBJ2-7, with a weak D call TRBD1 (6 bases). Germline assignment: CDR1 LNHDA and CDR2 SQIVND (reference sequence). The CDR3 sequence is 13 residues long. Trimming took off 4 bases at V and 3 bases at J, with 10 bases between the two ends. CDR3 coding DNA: TGTGCCAGTAGTAGGGACATTTACTACGAGCAGTACTTC. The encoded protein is CASSRDIYYEQYF.

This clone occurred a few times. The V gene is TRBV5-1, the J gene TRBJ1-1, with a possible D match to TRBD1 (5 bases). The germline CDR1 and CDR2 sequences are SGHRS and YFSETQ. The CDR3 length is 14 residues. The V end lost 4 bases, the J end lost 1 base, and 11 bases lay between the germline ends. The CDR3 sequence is CASSLDSTNTEAFF. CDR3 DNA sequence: TGCGCCAGCAGCCTAGACAGCACGAACACTGAAGCTTTCTTT. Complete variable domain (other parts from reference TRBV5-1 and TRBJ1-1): KAGVTQTPRYLIKTRGQQVTLSCSPISGHRSVSWYQQTPGQGLQFLFEYFSETQRNKGNFPGRFSGRQFSNSRSEMNVSTLELGDSALYLCASSLDSTNTEAFFGQGTRLTVV.

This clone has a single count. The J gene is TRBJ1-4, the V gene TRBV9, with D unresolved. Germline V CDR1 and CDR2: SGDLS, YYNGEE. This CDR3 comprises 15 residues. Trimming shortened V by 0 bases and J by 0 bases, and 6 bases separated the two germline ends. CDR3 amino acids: CASSVAVATNEKLFF. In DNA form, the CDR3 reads TGTGCCAGCAGCGTAGCGGTTGCAACTAATGAAAAACTGTTTTTT.

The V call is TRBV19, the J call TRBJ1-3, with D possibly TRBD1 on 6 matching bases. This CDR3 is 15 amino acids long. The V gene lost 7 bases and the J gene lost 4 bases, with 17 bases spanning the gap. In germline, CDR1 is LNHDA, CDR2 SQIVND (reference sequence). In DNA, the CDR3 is TGTGCCAGTAAGAGGGGGTCCACAGGGGGAAACACCATATATTTT. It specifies CASKRGSTGGNTIYF.

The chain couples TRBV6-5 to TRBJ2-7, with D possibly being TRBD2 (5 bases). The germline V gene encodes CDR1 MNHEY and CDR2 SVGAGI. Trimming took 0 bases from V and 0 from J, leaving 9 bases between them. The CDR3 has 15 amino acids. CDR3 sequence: CASSYSSGDSYEQYF. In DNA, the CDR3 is TGTGCCAGCAGTTACTCATCCGGGGACTCCTACGAGCAGTACTTC.

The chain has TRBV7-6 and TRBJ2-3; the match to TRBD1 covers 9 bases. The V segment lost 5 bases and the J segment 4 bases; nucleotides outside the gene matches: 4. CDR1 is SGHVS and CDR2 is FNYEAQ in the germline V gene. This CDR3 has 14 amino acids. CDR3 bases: TGTGCCAGCAGCCCACAGGGGGCCGCAGATACGCAGTATTTT. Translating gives CASSPQGAADTQYF.

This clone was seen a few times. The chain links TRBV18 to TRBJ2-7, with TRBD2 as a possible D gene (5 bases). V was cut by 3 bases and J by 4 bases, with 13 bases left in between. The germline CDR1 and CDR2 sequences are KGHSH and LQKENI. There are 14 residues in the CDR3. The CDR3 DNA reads TGTGCCAGCTCACCCACGGTGGAGGCTTACGAGCAGTACTTC. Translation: CASSPTVEAYEQYF.

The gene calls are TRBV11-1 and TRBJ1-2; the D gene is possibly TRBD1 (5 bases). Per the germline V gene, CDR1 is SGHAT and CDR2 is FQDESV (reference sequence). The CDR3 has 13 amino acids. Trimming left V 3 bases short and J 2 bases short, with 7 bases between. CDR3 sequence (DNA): TGTGCCAGCAGCTTCCGACAGAACTATGGCTACACCTTC. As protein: CASSFRQNYGYTF.

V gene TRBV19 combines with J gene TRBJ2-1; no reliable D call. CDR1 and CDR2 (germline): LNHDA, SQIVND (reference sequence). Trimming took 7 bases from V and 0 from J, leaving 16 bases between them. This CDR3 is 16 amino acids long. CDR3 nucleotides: TGTGCCAGTACGGCGATTTTTAGGCTCTCCTACAATGAGCAGTTCTTC. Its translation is CASTAIFRLSYNEQFF.

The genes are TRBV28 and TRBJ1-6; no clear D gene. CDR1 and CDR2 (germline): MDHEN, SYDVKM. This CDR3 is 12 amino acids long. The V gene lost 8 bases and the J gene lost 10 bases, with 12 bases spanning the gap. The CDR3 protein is CASRVRESPLHF. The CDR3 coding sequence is TGTGCCAGCCGTGTCCGGGAGTCACCCCTCCACTTT.

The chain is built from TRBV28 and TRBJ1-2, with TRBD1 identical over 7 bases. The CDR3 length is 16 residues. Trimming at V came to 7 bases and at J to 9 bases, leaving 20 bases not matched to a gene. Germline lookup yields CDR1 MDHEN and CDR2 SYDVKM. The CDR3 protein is CASTKSTGTALSSYTF. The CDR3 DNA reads TGTGCCAGCACCAAATCTACCGGGACAGCCCTGAGCAGCTACACCTTC.

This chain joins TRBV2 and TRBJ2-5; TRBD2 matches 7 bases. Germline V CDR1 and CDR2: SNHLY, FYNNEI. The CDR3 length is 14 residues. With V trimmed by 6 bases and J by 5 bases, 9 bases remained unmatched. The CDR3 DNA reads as TGTGCCAGCAGGGCAGGACTAGTTAGTGAGACCCAGTACTTC. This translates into CASRAGLVSETQYF.

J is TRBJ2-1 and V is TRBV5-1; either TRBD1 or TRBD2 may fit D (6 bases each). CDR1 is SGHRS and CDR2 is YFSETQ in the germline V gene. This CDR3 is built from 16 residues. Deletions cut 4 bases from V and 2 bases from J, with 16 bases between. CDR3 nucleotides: TGCGCCAGCAGCCTAGGGGGGCCGGCTCCCTACAATGAGCAGTTCTTC. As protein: CASSLGGPAPYNEQFF.

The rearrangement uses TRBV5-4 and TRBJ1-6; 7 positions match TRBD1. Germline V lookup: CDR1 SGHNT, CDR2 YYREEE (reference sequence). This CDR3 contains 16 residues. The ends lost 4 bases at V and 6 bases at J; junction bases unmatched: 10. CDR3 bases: TGTGCCAGCAGCGGAGGGGGCGGTAATTTTAATTCACCCCTCCACTTT. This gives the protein CASSGGGGNFNSPLHF. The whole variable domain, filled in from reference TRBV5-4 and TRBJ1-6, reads ETGVTQSPTHLIKTRGQQVTLRCSSQSGHNTVSWYQQALGQGPQFIFQYYREEENGRGNFPPRFSGLQFPNYSSELNVNALELDDSALYLCASSGGGGNFNSPLHFGNGTRLTVT.

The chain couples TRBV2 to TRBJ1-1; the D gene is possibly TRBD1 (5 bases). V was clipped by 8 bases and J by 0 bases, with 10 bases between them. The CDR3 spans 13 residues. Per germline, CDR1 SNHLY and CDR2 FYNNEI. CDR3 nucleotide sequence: TGTGCCAGCGCACGCAGGGTGAACACTGAAGCTTTCTTT. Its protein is CASARRVNTEAFF. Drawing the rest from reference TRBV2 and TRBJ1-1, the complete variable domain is EPEVTQTPSHQVTQMGQEVILRCVPISNHLYFYWYRQILGQKVEFLVSFYNNEISEKSEIFDDQFSVERPDGSNFTLKIRSTKLEDSAMYFCASARRVNTEAFFGQGTRLTVV.

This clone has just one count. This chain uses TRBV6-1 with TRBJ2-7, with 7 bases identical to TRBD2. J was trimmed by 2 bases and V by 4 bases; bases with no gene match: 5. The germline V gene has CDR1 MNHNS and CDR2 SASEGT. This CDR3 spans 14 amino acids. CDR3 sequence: CASSGASGPYEQYF. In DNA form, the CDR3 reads TGTGCCAGCAGTGGGGCTAGCGGACCCTACGAGCAGTACTTC.

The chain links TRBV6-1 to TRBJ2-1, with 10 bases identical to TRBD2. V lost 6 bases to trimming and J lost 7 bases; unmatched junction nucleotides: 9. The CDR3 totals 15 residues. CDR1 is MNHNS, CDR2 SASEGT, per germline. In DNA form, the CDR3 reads TGTGCCAGCAGAAGGATTACTAGCGGGGAGAATGAGCAGTTCTTC. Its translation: CASRRITSGENEQFF.

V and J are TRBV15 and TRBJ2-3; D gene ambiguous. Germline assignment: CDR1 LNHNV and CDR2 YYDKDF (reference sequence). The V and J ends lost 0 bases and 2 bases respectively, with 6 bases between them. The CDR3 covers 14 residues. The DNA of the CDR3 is TGTGCCACCAGCAGAGATATGGTCACAGATACGCAGTATTTT. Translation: CATSRDMVTDTQYF.

This CDR3 is CASSQAGNTIYF. The DNA of the CDR3 is TGCGCCAGCAGCCAAGCCGGAAACACCATATATTTT. V and J are TRBV4-1 and TRBJ1-3; D gene uncertain. The germline V gene encodes CDR1 MGHRA and CDR2 YSYEKL. The CDR3 is 12 amino acids. The ends were cut back, 1 base at V and 4 bases at J, with 2 bases in the middle.